The rows below give T cell receptor beta chains drawn from one sample of a study of T cells in Graves' hyperthyroidism and ophthalmopathy. MiXCR, applied by TCRdb to the multiplex PCR reads, yields one record per CDR3 protein. Of approximately 600,000 distinct CDR3 sequences in the sample, approximately 15% were seen once. Material: blood. These receptors came from a woman younger than 35 with Graves' ophthalmopathy. Both conserved end residues are part of each CDR3. Fields, in order: J gene, D gene, clone size, V gene, CDR3 protein, CDR3 DNA. The D gene is left open where the match is weak. Not all rows give a size; the values are once, few, many and, for expanded clones, a class.

>TRBJ2-1|TRBD2|few|TRBV14
CASSQNPLAGGKFF
TGTGCCAGCAGCCAAAACCCACTAGCGGGAGGAAAGTTCTTC
>TRBJ2-2|.|many|TRBV30
CAWSVSGGANGELFF
TGTGCCTGGAGTGTATCTGGAGGGGCAAACGGGGAGCTGTTTTTT
>TRBJ2-7|TRBD1|many|TRBV12-3/TRBV12-4
CASRPRDSSYEQYF
TGTGCCAGCAGACCCCGGGACAGCTCCTACGAGCAGTACTTC
>TRBJ1-2|TRBD1|.|TRBV7-2
CASSYPPGTGYGYTF
TGTGCCAGCAGCTACCCACCCGGGACAGGCTATGGCTACACCTTC
>TRBJ2-7|.|many|TRBV20-1
CSARDVGVLPYEQYF
TGCAGTGCTAGAGATGTAGGGGTCCTCCCCTACGAGCAGTACTTC
>TRBJ2-1|.|few|TRBV6-1
CASSYEIRLGNEQFF
TGTGCCAGCAGTTACGAGATTCGACTGGGCAATGAGCAGTTCTTC
>TRBJ1-6|.|few|TRBV27
CASSRLQENSPLHF
TGTGCCAGCAGCCGACTCCAGGAGAATTCACCCCTCCACTTT
>TRBJ2-1|.|.|TRBV4-3
CASSQDMRESEQFF
TGCGCCAGCAGCCAAGATATGAGGGAAAGTGAGCAGTTCTTC
>TRBJ2-5|TRBD1|many|TRBV4-1
CASSYQGARETQYF
TGCGCCAGCAGCTACCAGGGGGCTAGGGAGACCCAGTACTTC
>TRBJ1-1|.|.|TRBV19
CASSPRTANTEAFF
TGTGCCAGTAGTCCCCGGACAGCGAACACTGAAGCTTTCTTT
>TRBJ2-5|.|once|TRBV7-2
CASSFDGAQETQYF
TGTGCCAGCAGCTTCGACGGCGCCCAAGAGACCCAGTACTTC
>TRBJ2-1|TRBD2|many|TRBV12-3/TRBV12-4
CASSPRTSGGYNEQFF
TGTGCCAGCAGCCCCCGGACTAGCGGGGGTTACAATGAGCAGTTCTTC
>TRBJ2-5|.|.|TRBV7-2
CASSPSPEETQYF
TGTGCCAGCAGCCCGAGTCCGGAGGAGACCCAGTACTTC